The clone carrying this TCR beta chain was counted only a few times. Its antigen is as yet unknown. The CDR3 extends over 16 amino acids. Germline lookup yields CDR1 SGDLS and CDR2 YYNGEE. This sample is part of a study of post-analysis software for immune sequencing data. Whole-study context: Recorded subtypes: relapsing-remitting, secondary progressive, progressive-relapsing; some patients unannotated.

Researchers reported that TCR beta cDNA libraries carried unique molecular identifiers. A population of roughly 0.9 to 11 million T cells gave rise to roughly 0.5 million cDNA molecules. Each CDR3 protein is one row after TCRdb ran MiXCR on the PCR reads. The sample has around 400,000 distinct CDR3 sequences; about a third are singletons. General study results and limits: Normalized Chao1 diversity was significantly reduced in patients versus controls. Patients had higher frequencies than controls of five TRBV segments, including TRBV5-6, TRBV5-1 and TRBV20-1. Those samples that were prepared in the same batch co-clustered strongly by F measure.

The sequence was collected from a girl aged 5-17 years with multiple sclerosis. Sequencing was carried out using blood. The genes are TRBV9 and TRBJ2-7; D may correspond to TRBD1 or TRBD2 (5 bases each). Near its end, the DNA agrees better with TRBJ2-5, so the J call may be wrong. CDR3 sequence: CASSVDGWGREETQYF. The CDR3 nucleotides are TGTGCCAGCAGCGTAGATGGGTGGGGCAGGGAGGAGACCCAGTACTTC.